The clone carrying this T cell receptor beta chain turned up a few times. TCRdb passed the 5' RACE reads through MiXCR, listing each CDR3 protein once. The sample yields about 240,000 distinct CDR3 sequences, approximately 7.8% seen once. The V gene's germline CDR1 is SGHKS and CDR2 YYEKEE (reference sequence). CDR3 length: 16 residues. Trimming took off 2 bases at V and 6 bases at J, with 19 bases between the two ends. This record comes from a study of identical twins. A further study also used this sample, focusing on yellow fever vaccine responses in identical twins.

The sequencing sample was made of CD8+ T cells sorted from blood. V is TRBV5-5 and J is TRBJ2-3, with D uncertain. This clonotype originated in a woman younger than 30 in good health. CDR3 DNA: TGTGCCAGCAGCTTTCGATTGGTGGCGAGTAGTGATACGCAGTATTTT. Translation: CASSFRLVASSDTQYF.